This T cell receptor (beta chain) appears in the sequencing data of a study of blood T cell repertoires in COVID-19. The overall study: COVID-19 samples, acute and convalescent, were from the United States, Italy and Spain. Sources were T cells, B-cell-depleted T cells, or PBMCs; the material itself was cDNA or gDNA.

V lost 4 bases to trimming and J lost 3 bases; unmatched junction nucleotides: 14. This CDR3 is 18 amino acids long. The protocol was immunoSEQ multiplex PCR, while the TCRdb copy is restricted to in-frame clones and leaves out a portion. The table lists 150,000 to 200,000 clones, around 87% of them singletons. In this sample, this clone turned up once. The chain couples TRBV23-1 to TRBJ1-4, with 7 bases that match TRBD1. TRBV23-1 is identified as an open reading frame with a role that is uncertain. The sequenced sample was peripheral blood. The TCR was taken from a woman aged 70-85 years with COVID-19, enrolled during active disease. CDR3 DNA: TGCGCCAGCAGTCCCTACGGGGCCACGGGGACAGCTAATGAAAAACTGTTTTTT. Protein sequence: CASSPYGATGTANEKLFF.